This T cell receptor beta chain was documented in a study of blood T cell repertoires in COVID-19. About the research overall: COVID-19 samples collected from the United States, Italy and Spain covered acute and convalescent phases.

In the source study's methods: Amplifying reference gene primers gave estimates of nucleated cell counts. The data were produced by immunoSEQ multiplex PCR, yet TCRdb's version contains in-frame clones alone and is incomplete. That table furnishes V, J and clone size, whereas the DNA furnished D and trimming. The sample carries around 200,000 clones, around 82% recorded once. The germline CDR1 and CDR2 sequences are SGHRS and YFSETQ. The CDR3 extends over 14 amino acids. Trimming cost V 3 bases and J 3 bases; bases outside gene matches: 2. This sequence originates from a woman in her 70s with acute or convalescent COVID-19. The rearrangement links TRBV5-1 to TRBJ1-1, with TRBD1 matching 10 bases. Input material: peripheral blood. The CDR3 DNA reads TGCGCCAGCAGCTCGGACAGGGGGGACACTGAAGCTTTCTTT. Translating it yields CASSSDRGDTEAFF.